This T cell receptor beta chain originates from a study of blood T cells in healthy people across ages. Next came a second PCR, run for about 6 to 11 cycles, which used a sample-barcoded 5' primer along with a J-beta primer mix. TCRdb used MiXCR to reprocess the 5' RACE reads, holding one entry per CDR3 protein. The sample includes approximately 600,000 distinct CDR3 sequences, under 70% of them seen just once. Trimming stripped 5 bases from V and 3 bases from J, with 12 bases between. CDR3 length: 14 residues. The chain carries TRBV12-3 or TRBV12-4 and TRBJ2-3, with unresolved D. This TCR was recovered from a man aged 55 to 70 in good health. Material for sequencing was blood. CDR3 nucleotide sequence: TGTGCCAGCAGTGGAATCCTTACTACAGATACGCAGTATTTT. It yields the protein CASSGILTTDTQYF.